This TCR beta chain was recovered during a study of regulatory T cells in long-lasting Graves disease. This clonotype was detected only a few times. Its specificity is not known. V lost 3 bases to trimming and J lost 8 bases, with 17 bases between them. This CDR3 contains 15 residues. CDR1 and CDR2 from the germline V gene are SGHTA and FQGNSA. Specified time point: persistent/refractory GD, antithyroid drugs over 5 years with positive TRAb. There was RNA extracted from PBMCs, and the TCR library was made from it. Construction of TCR beta libraries relied on iRepertoire HTBI primers and on Arm-PCR targeting CDR3 regions. MiXCR was run by TCRdb on the multiplex PCR reads, yielding one entry per CDR3 protein. Counted here are some 440,000 distinct CDR3 sequences, less than 25% occurring once; the ten biggest clones make up 6.5% to 8%. Study observations and caveats: Newly diagnosed Graves' patients exceeded persistent ones in TCR diversity.

The chain carries TRBV7-2 and TRBJ2-1, with D tentatively TRBD2 (7 bases). The clonotype comes from a female donor with Graves disease. The material was peripheral blood mononuclear cells (PBMCs), obtained when the disease was refractory, from a patient treated with antithyroid drugs. For the CDR3, the DNA is TGTGCCAGCAGCTTGCGCGGACGCGGGGGCGATGAGCAGTTCTTC. Translating it yields CASSLRGRGGDEQFF.